The 21 T cell receptor beta chains below all came from one sample that was sequenced in a study of blood T cell repertoires in COVID-19. Here immunoSEQ multiplex PCR was the method, and the copy in TCRdb shows in-frame clones only, minus some. This sample has about 330,000 clones; 80% to 90% occur once, and the top ten carry approximately 5%. Sequenced sample: PBMCs or T cells enriched from blood (not recorded which). These receptors originate from a woman in her twenties or thirties who had recovered from COVID-19.

This chain joins TRBV20-1 and TRBJ1-6, with D tentatively TRBD1 (5 bases). Germline V gene data show CDR1 as DFQATT and CDR2 as SNEGSKA (reference sequence). Trimming shortened V by 5 bases and J by 10 bases, and 15 bases separated the two germline ends. CDR3 length equals 13 residues. The CDR3 DNA sequence: TGCAGTGCTCGTGCCCGGGGGGAATCACCCCTCCACTTT. Its protein product is CSARARGESPLHF.

This chain connects TRBV29-1 to TRBJ1-1; 7 bases line up with TRBD1. This CDR3 comprises 14 residues. Germline V gene lookup returns CDR1 SQVTM and CDR2 ANQGSEA. J was trimmed by 8 bases and V by 4 bases; bases with no gene match: 13. CDR3 coding DNA: TGCAGCGTTGTGGTAAAGCGACAGGGTACCGAAGCTTTCTTT. Amino acid sequence: CSVVVKRQGTEAFF.

On this clone: The sample contains more than one DNA sequence encoding this CDR3. The CDR3 DNA reads as TGCGCCAGCAGCTTGGACAGGCCGAACACTGAAGCTTTCTTT. It codes for CASSLDRPNTEAFF. The chain links TRBV5-1 to TRBJ1-1; perhaps TRBD1 as D (5 bases). The CDR3 contains 14 residues. Germline V lookup: CDR1 SGHRS, CDR2 YFSETQ. The germline V and J ends were trimmed by 0 bases and 1 base, with 7 bases remaining between them.

The chain couples TRBV7-2 to TRBJ2-1, with D unclear. The length of the CDR3 is 15 residues. Germline CDR1 and CDR2: SGHTA and FQGNSA. Trimming shortened V by 7 bases and J by 0 bases, and 13 bases separated the two germline ends. The CDR3 DNA follows: TGTGCCAGCACCCGAAGTAGCAGCTCCTACAATGAGCAGTTCTTC. It is translated as CASTRSSSSYNEQFF.

This chain joins TRBV2 and TRBJ2-7; 9 bases match TRBD1. The V gene's germline CDR1 is SNHLY and CDR2 FYNNEI. The CDR3 has 15 amino acids. J gave up 2 bases and V 0 bases, and 2 bases lay outside the gene matches. The CDR3 nucleotides read TGTGCCAGCAGTGAAGCCGGACAGGGGCCCTACGAGCAGTACTTC. Residues: CASSEAGQGPYEQYF.

The chain combines TRBV7-3 with TRBJ2-3; 15 bases map to TRBD2. Per the germline V gene, CDR1 is SGHTA and CDR2 is FQGTGA. V was pared by 6 bases and J by 4 bases, with 2 bases of the junction left unmatched. CDR3 length: 15 residues. The chain's CDR3 is CASRRTSGGADTQYF. CDR3 coding DNA: TGTGCCAGCAGGCGGACTAGCGGGGGGGCAGATACGCAGTATTTT.

CDR3 bases: TGTGCCAGTAGTACCACGTGGGACAGGGCCTATGGCTACACCTTC. Translating it yields CASSTTWDRAYGYTF. The chain combines TRBV19 with TRBJ1-2; 9 bases align to TRBD1. CDR3 size: 15 residues. Germline trimming cut 4 bases from V and 4 bases from J; bases unmatched to any gene: 7. CDR1 LNHDA and CDR2 SQIVND come from the germline V gene (reference sequence).

This rearrangement joins TRBV2 to TRBJ1-5; 7 bases match TRBD1. After removal of 7 bases from V and 5 bases from J, the junction contained 5 bases not matched to a gene. Germline V lookup: CDR1 SNHLY, CDR2 FYNNEI. CDR3 size: 13 residues. CDR3 in amino acids: CASTGTDDQPQHF. The DNA for the CDR3 is TGTGCCAGCACCGGGACAGATGATCAGCCCCAGCATTTT. The whole variable domain, remainder taken from reference TRBV2 and TRBJ1-5, is EPEVTQTPSHQVTQMGQEVILRCVPISNHLYFYWYRQILGQKVEFLVSFYNNEISEKSEIFDDQFSVERPDGSNFTLKIRSTKLEDSAMYFCASTGTDDQPQHFGDGTRLSIL.

The gene calls are TRBV19 and TRBJ2-4; 9 bases fit TRBD1. V lost 6 bases, J lost 0 bases, and 9 bases stayed unmatched. Germline assignment: CDR1 LNHDA and CDR2 SQIVND (reference sequence). The CDR3 has 17 amino acids. The DNA for the CDR3 is TGTGCCAGTAGGGGGATACAGGGGGCAGAAGCCAAAAACATTCAGTACTTC. Protein: CASRGIQGAEAKNIQYF.

The chain recombines TRBV29-1 with TRBJ2-1; 10 bases agree with TRBD1. J lost 0 bases, V lost 6 bases, and 8 bases had no gene match. This CDR3 has 16 residues. The V gene's germline CDR1 is SQVTM and CDR2 ANQGSEA. DNA of the CDR3: TGCAGCGTGGAAAAAAGGACAGGGGGCTCCTACAATGAGCAGTTCTTC. Protein: CSVEKRTGGSYNEQFF.

The chain joins TRBV4-1 to TRBJ2-7; 7 bases line up with TRBD1. This CDR3 spans 15 amino acids. Germline V lookup: CDR1 MGHRA, CDR2 YSYEKL. Trimming at V came to 1 base and at J to 0 bases, leaving 3 bases not matched to a gene. The CDR3 is CASSQAQGPSYEQYF. In DNA form, the CDR3 reads TGCGCCAGCAGCCAAGCACAGGGGCCCTCCTACGAGCAGTACTTC.

The V call is TRBV4-1, the J call TRBJ2-3, with a tentative D call TRBD2 (7 bases). Germline CDR1 reads MGHRA; CDR2 reads YSYEKL. V lost 4 bases to trimming and J lost 0 bases, with 20 bases between them. This CDR3 comprises 18 residues. The DNA of the CDR3 is TGCGCCAGCAGCCTCTTCGCGGGGGCCTTGACTAGCACAGATACGCAGTATTTT. Translating gives CASSLFAGALTSTDTQYF.

The V and J genes are TRBV2 and TRBJ2-1; no reliable D call. Per the germline V gene, CDR1 is SNHLY and CDR2 is FYNNEI. CDR3 length: 14 amino acids. V lost 7 bases and J lost 0, with 10 bases in between. In DNA, the CDR3 is TGTGCCAGCATTCGGGTAAACTCCTACAATGAGCAGTTCTTC. Protein product: CASIRVNSYNEQFF.

This chain connects TRBV5-6 to TRBJ1-2; a weak D match, TRBD1 (6 bases). This CDR3 spans 15 amino acids. Deletions cut 4 bases from V and 5 bases from J, with 18 bases between. Germline V gives CDR1 SGHDT, CDR2 YYEEEE. The CDR3 region has the DNA TGTGCCAGCAGCCCTAAGGCAGGGGCAAGTTATGGCTACACCTTC. It encodes CASSPKAGASYGYTF.

This chain links TRBV19 with TRBJ2-3; D perhaps matches TRBD1 (6 bases). V gave up 7 bases and J gave up 3 bases, with 11 bases separating them. Germline assignment: CDR1 LNHDA and CDR2 SQIVND (reference sequence). CDR3 size: 13 residues. The CDR3 here is CASTGQLTDTQYF. The CDR3 region has the DNA TGTGCCAGTACAGGACAGCTGACAGATACGCAGTATTTT.

This clone was seen just once. V usage is TRBV27 and J usage is TRBJ2-1; D perhaps matches TRBD2 (5 bases). CDR3 length equals 16 residues. V dropped 5 bases and J dropped 7 bases, with 21 bases sitting between them. CDR1 and CDR2 from the germline V gene are MNHEY and SMNVEV (reference sequence). The CDR3 DNA sequence: TGTGCCAGCAGTCCACGGGATTCCAGAGCCGGTAATGAGCAGTTCTTC. It is translated as CASSPRDSRAGNEQFF.

The genes are TRBV30 and TRBJ2-7, with 9 positions matching TRBD1. The CDR3 totals 13 residues. CDR1 and CDR2 (germline): GTSNPN, SVGIG (reference sequence). Trimming cost V 1 base and J 2 bases; bases outside gene matches: 0. Here the CDR3 reads CAWSDRGPYEQYF. CDR3 bases: TGTGCCTGGAGTGACAGGGGGCCCTACGAGCAGTACTTC.

The V and J genes are TRBV4-1 and TRBJ1-2, with D perhaps matching TRBD1 (6 bases). The germline gives CDR1 MGHRA, CDR2 YSYEKL. The V end was cut by 0 bases, the J end by 6 bases, with 17 bases between. This CDR3 is 16 amino acids long. CDR3 in DNA: TGCGCCAGCAGCCAAGACGGGGTCCCCAGGGGAGATGGCTACACCTTC. It encodes CASSQDGVPRGDGYTF.

The chain uses TRBV4-2 and TRBJ1-1; 7 nucleotides align to TRBD1. Germline V gene sequence: CDR1 LGHNA, CDR2 YNFKEQ. The J segment lost 0 bases and the V segment lost 4 bases, leaving 5 bases of the junction unmatched. The CDR3 runs 15 residues. DNA for the CDR3: TGTGCCAGCAGCCCGCCGACAGGGATGAACACTGAAGCTTTCTTT. Its translation is CASSPPTGMNTEAFF.

The CDR3 is CSASTPWDRFDGYTF. The CDR3 bases are TGCAGTGCTAGTACCCCCTGGGACAGGTTTGATGGCTACACCTTC. The V and J genes are TRBV20-1 and TRBJ1-2; 8 bases map to TRBD1. The CDR3 extends over 15 amino acids. The germline V gene encodes CDR1 DFQATT and CDR2 SNEGSKA (reference sequence). With V trimmed by 3 bases and J by 6 bases, 12 bases remained unmatched.

This clone was recorded once. The chain couples TRBV7-9 to TRBJ1-2; D is undetermined. The CDR3 length is 14 residues. V lost 5 bases to trimming and J lost 5 bases, with 15 bases between them. Germline assignment: CDR1 SEHNR and CDR2 FQNEAQ (reference sequence). The CDR3 spells CASSQLPSGYGYTF. The CDR3 bases are TGTGCCAGCAGCCAGCTCCCCTCGGGTTATGGCTACACCTTC.